The TCR beta chain described here comes from a study of blood T cell repertoires in COVID-19. Study-level information: Sources were T cells, B-cell-depleted T cells, or PBMCs; the material itself was cDNA or gDNA.

Per the study methods: Estimation of nucleated cell counts was performed using reference gene primer amplification. The repertoire was sequenced with immunoSEQ multiplex PCR; TCRdb's copy has only in-frame clones and lacks some. The V and J calls and clone size were taken over from that table, and D and trimming were inferred from the DNA. Here the sample spans 180,000 or so clones, 75% to 80% being singletons. With V trimmed by 6 bases and J by 6 bases, 5 bases remained unmatched. The length of the CDR3 is 14 residues. Germline V gives CDR1 MDHEN, CDR2 SYDVKM. The sequence was collected from a woman aged 45-65 years with active or convalescent COVID-19. The chain carries TRBV28 and TRBJ1-5; the match to TRBD1 covers 10 bases. Sequenced: peripheral blood. The CDR3 loop is CASSRDRGSQPQHF. Here the CDR3 DNA reads TGTGCCAGCAGCCGGGACAGGGGAAGTCAGCCCCAGCATTTT.